This TCR beta chain was documented in a study of blood T cells in healthy people across ages. Study results and caveats: Estimated diversity across one million T cells was deemed an underestimate. No conclusive comparison of naive versus antigen-experienced cells was possible with unsorted PBMCs.

Healthy individuals of Caucasian origin from Russia, aged about 6 to 100, served as donors. The V and J ends lost 3 bases and 9 bases, in that order; junction bases with no gene match: 7. This CDR3 is built from 15 residues. Germline assignment: CDR1 SGDLS and CDR2 YYNGEE. Primed by a sample-barcoded 5' primer and a J-beta primer mix, a second PCR proceeded for 7 to 11 cycles. TCRdb re-called the 5' RACE reads with MiXCR, one entry per CDR3 protein. The table has around 1,800,000 distinct CDR3 sequences, about two fifths seen once. About this clonotype itself: Its antigen is not identified.

The chain uses TRBV9 and TRBJ1-6, with 9 nucleotides matching TRBD1. Sequenced material: blood. This TCR derives from a human donor in good health. In DNA form, the CDR3 reads TGTGCCAGCAGCGCTACACAGGGGGCTGGTTCACCCCTCCACTTT. Residues: CASSATQGAGSPLHF.